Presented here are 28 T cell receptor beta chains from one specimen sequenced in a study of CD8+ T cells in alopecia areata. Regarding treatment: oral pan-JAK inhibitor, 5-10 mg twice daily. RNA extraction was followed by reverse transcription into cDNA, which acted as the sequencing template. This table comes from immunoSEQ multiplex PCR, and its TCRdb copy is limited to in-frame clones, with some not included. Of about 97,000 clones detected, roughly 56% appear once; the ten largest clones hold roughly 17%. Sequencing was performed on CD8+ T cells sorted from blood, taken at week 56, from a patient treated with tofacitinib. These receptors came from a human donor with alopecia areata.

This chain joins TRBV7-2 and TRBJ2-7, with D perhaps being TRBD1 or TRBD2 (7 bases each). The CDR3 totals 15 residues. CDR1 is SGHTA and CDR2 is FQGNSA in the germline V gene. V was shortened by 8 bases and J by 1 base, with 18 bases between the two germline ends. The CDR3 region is CASARGAGESYEQYF. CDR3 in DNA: TGTGCCAGCGCCAGGGGGGCGGGGGAATCCTACGAGCAGTACTTC.

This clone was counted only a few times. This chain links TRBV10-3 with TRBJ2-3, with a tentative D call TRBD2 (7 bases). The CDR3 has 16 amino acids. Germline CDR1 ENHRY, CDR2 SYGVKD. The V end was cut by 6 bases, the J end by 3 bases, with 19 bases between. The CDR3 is CAISPGGRRGTDTQYF. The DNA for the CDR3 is TGTGCCATCAGCCCCGGGGGGCGGCGGGGGACAGATACGCAGTATTTT.

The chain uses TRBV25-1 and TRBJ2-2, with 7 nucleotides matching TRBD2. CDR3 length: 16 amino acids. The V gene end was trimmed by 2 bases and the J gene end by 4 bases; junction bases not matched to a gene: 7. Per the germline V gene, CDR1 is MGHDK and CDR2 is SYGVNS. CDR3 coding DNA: TGTGCCAGCAGTGAACCATCCGGGAGGCGCACCGGGGAGCTGTTTTTT. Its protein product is CASSEPSGRRTGELFF.

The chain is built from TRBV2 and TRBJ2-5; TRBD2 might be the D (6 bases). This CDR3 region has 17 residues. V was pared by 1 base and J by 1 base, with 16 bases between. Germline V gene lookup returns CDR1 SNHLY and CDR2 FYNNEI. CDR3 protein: CASSEVGIAAIQETQYF. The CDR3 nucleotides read TGTGCCAGCAGTGAAGTCGGAATAGCGGCTATCCAAGAGACCCAGTACTTC.

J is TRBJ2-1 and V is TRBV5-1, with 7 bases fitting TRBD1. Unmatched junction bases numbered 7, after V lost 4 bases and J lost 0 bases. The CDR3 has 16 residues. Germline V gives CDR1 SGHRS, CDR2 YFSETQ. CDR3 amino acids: CASSLRDSCSYNEQFF. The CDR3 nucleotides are TGCGCCAGCAGCCTACGGGACAGTTGCTCCTACAATGAGCAGTTCTTC.

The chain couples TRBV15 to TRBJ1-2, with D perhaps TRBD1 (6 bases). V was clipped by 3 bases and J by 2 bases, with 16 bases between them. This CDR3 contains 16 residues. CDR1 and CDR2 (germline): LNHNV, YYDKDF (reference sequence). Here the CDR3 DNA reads TGTGCCACCAGCAGGGCCCCATTGGGGGCGAACTATGGCTACACCTTC. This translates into CATSRAPLGANYGYTF.

The CDR3 DNA is TGTGCCAGCAGCCAAGGGAGGGGATCGCAGCCCCAGCATTTT. It encodes CASSQGRGSQPQHF. This chain links TRBV4-2 with TRBJ1-5; D may be TRBD1 (5 bases). CDR3 length: 14 amino acids. V was cut by 1 base and J by 7 bases, with 11 bases left in between. Germline V CDR1 and CDR2: LGHNA, YNFKEQ.

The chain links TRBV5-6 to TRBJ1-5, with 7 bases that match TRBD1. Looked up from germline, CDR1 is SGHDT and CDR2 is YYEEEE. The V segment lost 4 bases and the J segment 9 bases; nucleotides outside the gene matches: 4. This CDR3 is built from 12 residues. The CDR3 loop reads CASSPRQGPQHF. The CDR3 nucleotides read TGTGCCAGCAGCCCCCGACAGGGGCCCCAGCATTTT. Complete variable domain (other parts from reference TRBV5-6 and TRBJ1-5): DAGVTQSPTHLIKTRGQQVTLRCSPKSGHDTVSWYQQALGQGPQFIFQYYEEEERQRGNFPDRFSGHQFPNYSSELNVNALLLGDSALYLCASSPRQGPQHFGDGTRLSIL.

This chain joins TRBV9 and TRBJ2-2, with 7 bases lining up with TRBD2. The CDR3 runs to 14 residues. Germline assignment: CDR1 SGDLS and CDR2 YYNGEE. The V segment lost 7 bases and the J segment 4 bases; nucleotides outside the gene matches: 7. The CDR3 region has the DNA TGTGCCAGCCACCCGAGGGAGGGCACCGGGGAGCTGTTTTTT. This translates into CASHPREGTGELFF.

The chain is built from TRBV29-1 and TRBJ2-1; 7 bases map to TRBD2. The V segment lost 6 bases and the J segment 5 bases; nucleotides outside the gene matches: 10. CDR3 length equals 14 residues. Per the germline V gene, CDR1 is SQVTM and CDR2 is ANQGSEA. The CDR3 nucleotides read TGCAGCGTCGGGAGGTCAGGGCGGAACAATGAGCAGTTCTTC. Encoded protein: CSVGRSGRNNEQFF.

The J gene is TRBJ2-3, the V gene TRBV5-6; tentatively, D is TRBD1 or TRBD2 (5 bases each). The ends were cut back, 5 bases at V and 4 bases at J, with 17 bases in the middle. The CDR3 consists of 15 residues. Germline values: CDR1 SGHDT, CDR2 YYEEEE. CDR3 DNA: TGTGCCAGCAGACACGACTGGGGGTCCTCAGATACGCAGTATTTT. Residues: CASRHDWGSSDTQYF.

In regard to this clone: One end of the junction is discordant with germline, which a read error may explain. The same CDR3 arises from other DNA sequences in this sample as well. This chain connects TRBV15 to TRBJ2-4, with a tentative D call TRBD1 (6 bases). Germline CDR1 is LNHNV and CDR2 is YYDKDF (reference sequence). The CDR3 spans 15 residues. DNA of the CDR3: TGTGCCACCAGCAGAGAAGACAGGCTGGGAAACATCCAGTACTTC. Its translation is CATSREDRLGNIQYF.

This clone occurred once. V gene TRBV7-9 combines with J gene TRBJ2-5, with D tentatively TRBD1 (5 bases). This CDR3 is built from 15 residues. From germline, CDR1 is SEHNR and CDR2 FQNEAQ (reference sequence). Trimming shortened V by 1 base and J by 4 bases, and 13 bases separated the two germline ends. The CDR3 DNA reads TGTGCCAGCAGCTTAGTACCAAGGGGCGGAGAGACCCAGTACTTC. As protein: CASSLVPRGGETQYF.

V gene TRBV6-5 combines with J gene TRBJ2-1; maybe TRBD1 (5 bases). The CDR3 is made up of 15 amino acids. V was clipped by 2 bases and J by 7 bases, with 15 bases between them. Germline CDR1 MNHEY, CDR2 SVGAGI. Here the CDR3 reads CASSYGQGRGNEQFF. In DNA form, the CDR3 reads TGTGCCAGCAGTTACGGGCAGGGCCGAGGTAATGAGCAGTTCTTC.

CDR3 in amino acids: CASSLSSGNNYGYTF. Here the CDR3 DNA reads TGCGCCAGCAGCTTGAGTTCAGGGAATAACTATGGCTACACCTTC. The rearrangement links TRBV5-1 to TRBJ1-2; D is possibly TRBD1 (5 bases). The germline V gene encodes CDR1 SGHRS and CDR2 YFSETQ. There are 15 residues in the CDR3. V was shortened by 1 base and J by 1 base, with 11 bases between the two germline ends.

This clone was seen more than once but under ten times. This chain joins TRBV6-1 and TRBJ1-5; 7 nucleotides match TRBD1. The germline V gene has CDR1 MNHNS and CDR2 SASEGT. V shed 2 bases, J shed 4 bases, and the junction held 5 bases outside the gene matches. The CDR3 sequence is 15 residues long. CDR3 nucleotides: TGTGCCAGCAGTGAATGGTGGGACAGTAATCAGCCCCAGCATTTT. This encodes CASSEWWDSNQPQHF.

The DNA of the CDR3 is TGTGCCAGCAGCGAGAACGGAGGGCAAGATACGCAGTATTTT. Amino acid sequence: CASSENGGQDTQYF. The gene calls are TRBV7-6 and TRBJ2-3, with TRBD2 as a possible D gene (6 bases). The CDR3 length is 14 residues. Germline-derived CDR1 and CDR2 are SGHVS and FNYEAQ. V lost 5 bases, J lost 5 bases, and 14 bases lay in between.

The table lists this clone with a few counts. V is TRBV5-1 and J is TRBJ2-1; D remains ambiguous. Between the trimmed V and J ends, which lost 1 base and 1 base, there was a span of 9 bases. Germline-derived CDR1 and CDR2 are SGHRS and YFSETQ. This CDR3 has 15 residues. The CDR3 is CASSLQRRSYNEQFF. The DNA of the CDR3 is TGCGCCAGCAGCTTGCAGAGGCGGTCCTACAATGAGCAGTTCTTC.

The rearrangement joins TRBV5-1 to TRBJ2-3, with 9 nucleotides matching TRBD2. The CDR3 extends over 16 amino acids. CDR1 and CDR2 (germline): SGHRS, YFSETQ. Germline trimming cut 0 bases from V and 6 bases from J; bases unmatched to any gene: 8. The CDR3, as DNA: TGCGCCAGCAGCTTGGGACTAGCGGACCCTCTGGATACGCAGTATTTT. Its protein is CASSLGLADPLDTQYF.

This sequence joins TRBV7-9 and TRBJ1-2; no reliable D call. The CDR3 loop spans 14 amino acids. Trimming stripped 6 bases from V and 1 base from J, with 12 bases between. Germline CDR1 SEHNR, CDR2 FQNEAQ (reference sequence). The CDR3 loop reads CASRDGGINYGYTF. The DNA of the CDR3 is TGTGCCAGCAGGGACGGAGGGATTAACTATGGCTACACCTTC.

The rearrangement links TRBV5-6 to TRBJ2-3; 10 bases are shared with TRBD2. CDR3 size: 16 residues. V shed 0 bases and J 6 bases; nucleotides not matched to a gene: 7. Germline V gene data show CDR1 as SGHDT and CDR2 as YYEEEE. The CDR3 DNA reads TGTGCCAGCAGCTTGGGTAGCGGGGGGACGAGGGATACGCAGTATTTT. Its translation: CASSLGSGGTRDTQYF.

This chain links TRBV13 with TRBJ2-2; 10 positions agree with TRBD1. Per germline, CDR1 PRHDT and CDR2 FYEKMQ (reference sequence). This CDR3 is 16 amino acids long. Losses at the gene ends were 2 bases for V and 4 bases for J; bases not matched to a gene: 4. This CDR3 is CASSLWDRGSTGELFF. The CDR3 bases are TGTGCCAGCAGCTTATGGGACAGGGGTTCCACCGGGGAGCTGTTTTTT.

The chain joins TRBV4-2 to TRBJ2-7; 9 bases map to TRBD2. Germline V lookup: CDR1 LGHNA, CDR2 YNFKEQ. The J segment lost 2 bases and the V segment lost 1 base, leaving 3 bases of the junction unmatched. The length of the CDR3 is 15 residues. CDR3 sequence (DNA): TGTGCCAGCAGCCAAGCTAGCGGGACAACCTACGAGCAGTACTTC. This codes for CASSQASGTTYEQYF.

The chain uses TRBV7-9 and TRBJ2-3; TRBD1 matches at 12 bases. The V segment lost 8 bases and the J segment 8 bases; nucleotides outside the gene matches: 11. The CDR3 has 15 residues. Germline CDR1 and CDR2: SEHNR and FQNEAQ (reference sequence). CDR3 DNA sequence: TGTGCCAGCCTCGGGACAGGGGGCTCGATCGGTACGCAGTATTTT. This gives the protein CASLGTGGSIGTQYF.

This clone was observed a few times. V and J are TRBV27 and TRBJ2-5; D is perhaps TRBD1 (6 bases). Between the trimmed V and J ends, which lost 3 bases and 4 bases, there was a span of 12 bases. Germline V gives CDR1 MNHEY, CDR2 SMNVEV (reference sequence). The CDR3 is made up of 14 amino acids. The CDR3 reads CASSFVGAGETQYF. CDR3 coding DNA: TGTGCCAGCAGTTTTGTGGGGGCGGGAGAGACCCAGTACTTC.

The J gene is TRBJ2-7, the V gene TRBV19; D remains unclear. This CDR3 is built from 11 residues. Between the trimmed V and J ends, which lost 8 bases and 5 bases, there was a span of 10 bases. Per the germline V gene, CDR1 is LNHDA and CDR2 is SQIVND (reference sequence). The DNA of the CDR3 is TGTGCCAGTTCCTGGATGGACGAGCAGTACTTC. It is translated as CASSWMDEQYF.

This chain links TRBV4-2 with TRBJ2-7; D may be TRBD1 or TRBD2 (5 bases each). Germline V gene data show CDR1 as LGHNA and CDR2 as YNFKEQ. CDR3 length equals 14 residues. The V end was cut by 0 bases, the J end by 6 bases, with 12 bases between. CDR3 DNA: TGTGCCAGCAGCCAAGAAGAGGGGTCTCTCGAGCAGTACTTC. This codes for CASSQEEGSLEQYF.

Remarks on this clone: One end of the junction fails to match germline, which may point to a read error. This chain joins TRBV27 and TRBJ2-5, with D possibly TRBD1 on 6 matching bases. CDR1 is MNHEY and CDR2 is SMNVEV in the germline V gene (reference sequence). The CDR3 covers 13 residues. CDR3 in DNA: TGTGCCAGCAGTTTAGCGCCAAACAGGGTGGCGAACTTC. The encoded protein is CASSLAPNRVANF.